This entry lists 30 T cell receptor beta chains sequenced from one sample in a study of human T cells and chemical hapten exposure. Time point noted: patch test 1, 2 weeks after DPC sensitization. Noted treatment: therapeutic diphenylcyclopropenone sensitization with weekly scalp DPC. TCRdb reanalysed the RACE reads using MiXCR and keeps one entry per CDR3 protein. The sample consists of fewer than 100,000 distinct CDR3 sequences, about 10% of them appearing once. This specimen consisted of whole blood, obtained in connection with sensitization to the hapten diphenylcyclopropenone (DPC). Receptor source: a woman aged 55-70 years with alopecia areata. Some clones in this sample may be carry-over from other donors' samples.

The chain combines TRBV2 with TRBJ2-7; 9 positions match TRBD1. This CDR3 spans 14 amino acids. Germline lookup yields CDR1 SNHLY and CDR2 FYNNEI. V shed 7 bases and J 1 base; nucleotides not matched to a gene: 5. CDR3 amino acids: CASIPGTGSYEQYF. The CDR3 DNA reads TGTGCCAGCATACCCGGGACAGGGTCCTACGAGCAGTACTTC.

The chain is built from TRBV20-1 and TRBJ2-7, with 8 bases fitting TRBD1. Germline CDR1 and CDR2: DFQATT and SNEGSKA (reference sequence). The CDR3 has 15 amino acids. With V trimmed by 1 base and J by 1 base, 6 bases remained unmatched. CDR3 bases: TGCAGTGCTAGAGCGGTGACAGGGGCGTCCTACGAGCAGTACTTC. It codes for CSARAVTGASYEQYF.

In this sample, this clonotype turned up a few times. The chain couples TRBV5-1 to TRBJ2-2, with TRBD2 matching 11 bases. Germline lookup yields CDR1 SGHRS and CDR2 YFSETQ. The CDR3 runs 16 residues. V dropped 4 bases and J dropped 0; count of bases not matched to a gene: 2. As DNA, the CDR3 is TGCGCCAGCAGCCTAGCGGGGGGCGCGAACACCGGGGAGCTGTTTTTT. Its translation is CASSLAGGANTGELFF. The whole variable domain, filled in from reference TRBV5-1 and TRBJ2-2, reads KAGVTQTPRYLIKTRGQQVTLSCSPISGHRSVSWYQQTPGQGLQFLFEYFSETQRNKGNFPGRFSGRQFSNSRSEMNVSTLELGDSALYLCASSLAGGANTGELFFGEGSRLTVL.

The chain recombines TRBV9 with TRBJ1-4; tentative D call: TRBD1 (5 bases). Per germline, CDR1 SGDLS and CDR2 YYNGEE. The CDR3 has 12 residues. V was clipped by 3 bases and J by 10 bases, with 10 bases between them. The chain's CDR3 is CASSAYGGKLFF. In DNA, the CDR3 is TGTGCCAGCAGCGCCTATGGGGGAAAACTGTTTTTT.

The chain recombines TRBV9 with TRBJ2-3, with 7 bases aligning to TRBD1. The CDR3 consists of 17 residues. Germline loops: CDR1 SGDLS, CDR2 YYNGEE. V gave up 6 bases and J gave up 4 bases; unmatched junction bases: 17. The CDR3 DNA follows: TGTGCCAGCACCATATACGACAGTTACAGGGGAGCAGATACGCAGTATTTT. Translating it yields CASTIYDSYRGADTQYF.

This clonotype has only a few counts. Written as DNA, the CDR3 is TGTGCCAGCAGCCCCCTAAGGGACTCGAATAATTCACCCCTCCACTTT. This codes for CASSPLRDSNNSPLHF. This chain links TRBV11-2 with TRBJ1-6, with D possibly matching TRBD1 (5 bases). This CDR3 contains 16 residues. Germline V gene data show CDR1 as SGHAT and CDR2 as FQNNGV. Trimming left V 5 bases short and J 5 bases short, with 16 bases between.

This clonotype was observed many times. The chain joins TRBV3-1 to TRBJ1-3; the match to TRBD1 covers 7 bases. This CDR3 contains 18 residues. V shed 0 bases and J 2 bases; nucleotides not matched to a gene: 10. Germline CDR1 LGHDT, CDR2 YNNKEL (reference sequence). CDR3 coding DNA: TGTGCCAGCAGCCAAGATGAGGTAGGACAGGCTCCTGGAAACACCATATATTTT. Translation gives CASSQDEVGQAPGNTIYF.

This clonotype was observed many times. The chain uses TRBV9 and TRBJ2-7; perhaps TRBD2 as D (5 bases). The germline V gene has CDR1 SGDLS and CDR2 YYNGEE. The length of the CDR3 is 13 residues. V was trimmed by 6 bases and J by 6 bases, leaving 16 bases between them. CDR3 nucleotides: TGTGCCAGCACCCGGGTGGCCGAGGGCGAGCAGTACTTC. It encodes CASTRVAEGEQYF.

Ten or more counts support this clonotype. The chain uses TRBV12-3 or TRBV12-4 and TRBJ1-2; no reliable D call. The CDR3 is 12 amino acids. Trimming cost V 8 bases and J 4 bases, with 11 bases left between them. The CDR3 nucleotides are TGTGCCAGCGGGGAAATGGGCTATGGCTACACCTTC. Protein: CASGEMGYGYTF.

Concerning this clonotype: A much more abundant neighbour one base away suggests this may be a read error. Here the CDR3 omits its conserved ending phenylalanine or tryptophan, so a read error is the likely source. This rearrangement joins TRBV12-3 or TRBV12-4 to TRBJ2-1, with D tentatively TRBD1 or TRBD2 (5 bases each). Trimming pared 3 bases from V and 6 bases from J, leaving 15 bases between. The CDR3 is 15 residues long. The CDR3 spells CASSFRGRERNEQFY. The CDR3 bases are TGTGCCAGCAGTTTTCGGGGCCGCGAACGCAATGAGCAGTTCTAC.

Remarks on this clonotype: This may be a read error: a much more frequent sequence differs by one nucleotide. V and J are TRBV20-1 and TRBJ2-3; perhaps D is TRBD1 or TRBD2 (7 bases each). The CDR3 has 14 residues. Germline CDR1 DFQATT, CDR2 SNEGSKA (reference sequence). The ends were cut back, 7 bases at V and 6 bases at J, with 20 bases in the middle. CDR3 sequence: CSVSGTARVDTQYF. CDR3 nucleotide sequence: TGCAGTGTCAGCGGGACAGCGCGCGTGGATACGCAGTATTTT.

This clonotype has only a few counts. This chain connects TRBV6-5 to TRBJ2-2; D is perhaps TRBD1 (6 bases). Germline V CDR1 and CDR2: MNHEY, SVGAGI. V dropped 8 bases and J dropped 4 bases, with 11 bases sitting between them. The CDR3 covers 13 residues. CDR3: CASRRGFTGELFF. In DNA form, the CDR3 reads TGTGCCAGCCGCAGGGGATTCACCGGGGAGCTGTTTTTT.

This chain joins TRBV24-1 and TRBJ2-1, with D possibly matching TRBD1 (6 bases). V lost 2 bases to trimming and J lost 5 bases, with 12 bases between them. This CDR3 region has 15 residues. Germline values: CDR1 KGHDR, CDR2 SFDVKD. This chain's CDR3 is CATSDSSTGHNEQFF. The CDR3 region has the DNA TGTGCCACCAGTGATTCCTCGACAGGTCACAATGAGCAGTTCTTC.

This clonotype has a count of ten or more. The CDR3 nucleotides are TGTGCCAGCAGCTTTGAGACAGGGTACTACGAGCAGTACTTC. Its translation: CASSFETGYYEQYF. V gene TRBV7-9 combines with J gene TRBJ2-7, with 7 nucleotides matching TRBD1. This CDR3 contains 14 residues. Trimming took 3 bases from V and 3 from J; bases not matched to a gene: 5. Germline values: CDR1 SEHNR, CDR2 FQNEAQ (reference sequence).

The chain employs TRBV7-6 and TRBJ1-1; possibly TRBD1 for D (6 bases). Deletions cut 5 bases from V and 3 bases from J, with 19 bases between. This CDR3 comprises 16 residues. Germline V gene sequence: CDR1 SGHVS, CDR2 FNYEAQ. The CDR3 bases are TGTGCCAGCAGCCGAGAAGAAAACAGGGCGTACACTGAAGCTTTCTTT. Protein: CASSREENRAYTEAFF.

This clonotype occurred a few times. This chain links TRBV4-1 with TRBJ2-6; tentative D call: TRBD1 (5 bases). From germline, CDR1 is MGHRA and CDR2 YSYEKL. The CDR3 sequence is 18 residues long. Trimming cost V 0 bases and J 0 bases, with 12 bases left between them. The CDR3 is CASSQEGVLSSGANVLTF. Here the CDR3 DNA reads TGCGCCAGCAGCCAAGAAGGGGTGTTGAGCTCTGGGGCCAACGTCCTGACTTTC.

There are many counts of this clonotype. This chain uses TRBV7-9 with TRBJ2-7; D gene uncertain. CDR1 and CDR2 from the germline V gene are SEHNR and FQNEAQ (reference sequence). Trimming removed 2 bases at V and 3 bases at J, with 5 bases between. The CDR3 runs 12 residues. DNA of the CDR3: TGTGCCAGCAGCTTATCGGGCTACGAGCAGTACTTC. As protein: CASSLSGYEQYF.

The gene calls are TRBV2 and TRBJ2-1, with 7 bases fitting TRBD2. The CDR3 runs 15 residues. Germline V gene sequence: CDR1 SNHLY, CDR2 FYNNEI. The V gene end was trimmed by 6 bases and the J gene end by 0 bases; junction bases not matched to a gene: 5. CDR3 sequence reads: CASSLSGRSYNEQFF. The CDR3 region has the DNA TGTGCCAGCAGCCTTAGCGGGCGCTCCTACAATGAGCAGTTCTTC.

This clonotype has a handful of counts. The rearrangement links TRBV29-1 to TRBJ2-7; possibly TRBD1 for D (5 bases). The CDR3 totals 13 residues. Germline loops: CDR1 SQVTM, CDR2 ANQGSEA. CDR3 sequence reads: CSAIAGNPYEQYF. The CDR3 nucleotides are TGCAGTGCAATCGCAGGGAATCCCTACGAGCAGTACTTC.

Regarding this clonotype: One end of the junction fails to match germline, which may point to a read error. CDR3 region: CASSLSRGGGYTF. CDR3 coding DNA: TGTGCCAGCAGTCTATCCAGGGGAGGCGGCTACACCTTC. The V gene is TRBV27, the J gene TRBJ1-2, with D maybe TRBD1 (6 bases). The CDR3 covers 13 residues. Germline V lookup: CDR1 MNHEY, CDR2 SMNVEV (reference sequence).

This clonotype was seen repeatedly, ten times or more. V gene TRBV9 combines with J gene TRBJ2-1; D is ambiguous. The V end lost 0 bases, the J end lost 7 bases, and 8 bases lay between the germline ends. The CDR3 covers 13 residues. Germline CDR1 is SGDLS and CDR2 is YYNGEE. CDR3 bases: TGTGCCAGCAGCGTAGAACCGAGAAATGAGCAGTTCTTC. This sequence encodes CASSVEPRNEQFF.

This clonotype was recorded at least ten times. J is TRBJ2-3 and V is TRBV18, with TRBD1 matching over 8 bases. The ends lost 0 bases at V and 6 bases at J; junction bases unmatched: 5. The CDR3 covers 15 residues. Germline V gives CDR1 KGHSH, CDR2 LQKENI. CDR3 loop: CASSPPAGGEDTQYF. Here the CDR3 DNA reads TGTGCCAGCTCACCACCGGCAGGGGGCGAGGATACGCAGTATTTT. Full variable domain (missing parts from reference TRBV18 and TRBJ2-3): NAGVMQNPRHLVRRRGQEARLRCSPMKGHSHVYWYRQLPEEGLKFMVYLQKENIIDESGMPKERFSAEFPKEGPSILRIQQVVRGDSAAYFCASSPPAGGEDTQYFGPGTRLTVL.

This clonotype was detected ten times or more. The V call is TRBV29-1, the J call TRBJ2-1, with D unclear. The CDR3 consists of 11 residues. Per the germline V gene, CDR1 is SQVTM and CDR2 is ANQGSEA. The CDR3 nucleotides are TGCAGTGTCAAGGGTTCTTCTAAGCAGTTCTTC. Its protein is CSVKGSSKQFF.

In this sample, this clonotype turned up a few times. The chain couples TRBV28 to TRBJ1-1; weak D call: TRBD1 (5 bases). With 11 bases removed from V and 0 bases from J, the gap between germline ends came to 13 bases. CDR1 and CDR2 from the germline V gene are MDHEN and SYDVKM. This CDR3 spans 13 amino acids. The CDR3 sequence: CAVGRHMNTEAFF. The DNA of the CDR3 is TGTGCCGTGGGGCGGCACATGAACACTGAAGCTTTCTTT.

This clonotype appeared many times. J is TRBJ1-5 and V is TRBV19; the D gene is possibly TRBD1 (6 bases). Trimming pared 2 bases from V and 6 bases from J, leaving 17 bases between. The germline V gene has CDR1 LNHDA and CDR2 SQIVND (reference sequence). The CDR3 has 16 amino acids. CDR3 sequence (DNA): TGTGCCAGTAGTATATGGGGGCGCCTTGGTGTTCAGCCCCAGCATTTT. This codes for CASSIWGRLGVQPQHF.

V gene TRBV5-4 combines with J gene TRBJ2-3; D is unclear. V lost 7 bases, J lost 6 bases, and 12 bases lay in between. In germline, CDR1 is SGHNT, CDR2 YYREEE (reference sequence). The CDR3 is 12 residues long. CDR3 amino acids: CASGSRSDTQYF. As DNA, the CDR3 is TGTGCCAGCGGATCACGGTCGGATACGCAGTATTTT. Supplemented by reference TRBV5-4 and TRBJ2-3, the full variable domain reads ETGVTQSPTHLIKTRGQQVTLRCSSQSGHNTVSWYQQALGQGPQFIFQYYREEENGRGNFPPRFSGLQFPNYSSELNVNALELDDSALYLCASGSRSDTQYFGPGTRLTVL.

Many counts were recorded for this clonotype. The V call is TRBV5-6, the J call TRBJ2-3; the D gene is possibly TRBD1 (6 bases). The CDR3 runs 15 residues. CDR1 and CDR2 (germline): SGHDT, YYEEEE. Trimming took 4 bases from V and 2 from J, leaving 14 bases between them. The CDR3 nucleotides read TGTGCCAGCAGCAGACTACAGGGCTACACAGATACGCAGTATTTT. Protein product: CASSRLQGYTDTQYF. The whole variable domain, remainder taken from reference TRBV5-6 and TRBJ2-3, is DAGVTQSPTHLIKTRGQQVTLRCSPKSGHDTVSWYQQALGQGPQFIFQYYEEEERQRGNFPDRFSGHQFPNYSSELNVNALLLGDSALYLCASSRLQGYTDTQYFGPGTRLTVL.

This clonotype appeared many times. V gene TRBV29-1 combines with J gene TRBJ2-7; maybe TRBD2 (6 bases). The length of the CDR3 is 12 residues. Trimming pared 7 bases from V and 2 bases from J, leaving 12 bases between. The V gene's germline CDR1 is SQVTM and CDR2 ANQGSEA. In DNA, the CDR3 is TGCAGCGCCCGGGACTCCCCCTACGAGCAGTACTTC. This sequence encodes CSARDSPYEQYF.

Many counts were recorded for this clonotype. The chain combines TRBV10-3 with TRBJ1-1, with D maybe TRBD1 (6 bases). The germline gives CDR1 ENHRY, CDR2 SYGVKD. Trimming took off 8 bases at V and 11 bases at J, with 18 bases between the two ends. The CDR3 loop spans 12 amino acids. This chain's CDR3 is CAIGGEAFVAFF. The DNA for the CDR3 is TGTGCCATCGGGGGCGAGGCTTTTGTTGCTTTCTTT.

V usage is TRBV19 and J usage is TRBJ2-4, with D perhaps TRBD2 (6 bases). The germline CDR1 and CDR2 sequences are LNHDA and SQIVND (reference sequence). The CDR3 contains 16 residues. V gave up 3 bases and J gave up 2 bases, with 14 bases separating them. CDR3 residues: CASSMSGVRTKNIQYF. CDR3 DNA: TGTGCCAGTAGTATGTCGGGGGTGAGAACCAAAAACATTCAGTACTTC. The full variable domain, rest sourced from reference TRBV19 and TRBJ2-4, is DGGITQSPKYLFRKEGQNVTLSCEQNLNHDAMYWYRQDPGQGLRLIYYSQIVNDFQKGDIAEGYSVSREKKESFPLTVTSAQKNPTAFYLCASSMSGVRTKNIQYFGAGTRLSVL.